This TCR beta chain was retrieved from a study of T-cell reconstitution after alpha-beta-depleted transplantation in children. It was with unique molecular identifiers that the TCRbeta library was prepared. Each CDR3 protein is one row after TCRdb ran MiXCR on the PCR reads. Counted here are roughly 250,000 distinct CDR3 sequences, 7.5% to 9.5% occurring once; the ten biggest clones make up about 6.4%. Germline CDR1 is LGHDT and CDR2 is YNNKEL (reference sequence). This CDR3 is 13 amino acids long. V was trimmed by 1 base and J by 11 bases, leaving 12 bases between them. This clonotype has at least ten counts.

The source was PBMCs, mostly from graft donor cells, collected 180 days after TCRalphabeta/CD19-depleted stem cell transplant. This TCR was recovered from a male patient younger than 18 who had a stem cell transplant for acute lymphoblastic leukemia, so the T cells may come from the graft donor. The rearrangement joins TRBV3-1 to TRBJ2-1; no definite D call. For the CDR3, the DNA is TGTGCCAGCAGCCAAGGCGTACTCCAGCAGCAGTTCTTC. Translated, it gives CASSQGVLQQQFF.